This paragraph reports one T cell receptor (beta chain). V lost 5 bases to trimming and J lost 1 base; unmatched junction nucleotides: 4. The CDR3 contains 15 residues. Germline V lookup: CDR1 MNHEY, CDR2 SVGAGI. These data come from a study of blood T cell repertoires in COVID-19. Across the whole study: Spain, Italy and the United States supplied samples that represented acute and convalescent COVID-19. Sample material is recorded as cDNA or gDNA derived from T cells, B-cell-depleted T cells, or PBMCs.

Authors' methods: The assay estimated nucleated cells by amplifying reference gene primers. The method was immunoSEQ multiplex PCR; TCRdb's version includes in-frame clones alone and lacks a portion of them. For V, J and clone size, that table is used; D and trimming come from the DNA. The sample has roughly 160,000 clones; over 80% are singletons. This receptor was taken from a woman aged 60 to 75 with acute or convalescent COVID-19. The sample comprised peripheral blood. The chain couples TRBV6-5 to TRBJ2-5; 10 bases are a match to TRBD1. DNA of the CDR3: TGTGCCAGCAGTCGGACAGGGGGGTCCCAAGAGACCCAGTACTTC. Its protein is CASSRTGGSQETQYF.